A single sample is the source of the 2 T cell receptor beta chains below, sequenced in a study of PD-1 blockade in classical Hodgkin lymphoma. Time point of the sample: cycle 4 day 1 (C4D1), after five to seven weeks of nivolumab. Each of the patients experienced relapse following autologous stem cell transplantation, and their brentuximab vedotin exposure differed. Researchers report purifying CD4+ T cells from thawed PBMCs by magnetic negative selection. Sequenced by immunoSEQ multiplex PCR; TCRdb stores in-frame clones only, minus some. The sample yields 15,000 to 20,000 clones, roughly 80% seen once. The sequenced sample was CD4+ T cells from blood, obtained before the fourth cycle of nivolumab. The receptors stem from a human donor with classical Hodgkin lymphoma.

This chain links TRBV30 with TRBJ1-1, with TRBD1 matching over 7 bases. The junction had 19 bases not matched to a gene; V was cut back by 7 bases and J by 8 bases. The CDR3 is 15 amino acids. Germline loops: CDR1 GTSNPN, CDR2 SVGIG (reference sequence). The CDR3 bases are TGTGCCTCCACGCTGGGACAGATTTGGCTAGGCGAAGCTTTCTTT. This codes for CASTLGQIWLGEAFF.

This clone was detected once. CDR3 loop: CASSLVLANYGYTF. CDR3 coding DNA: TGTGCCAGCAGTTTAGTCTTAGCTAACTATGGCTACACCTTC. The chain uses TRBV28 and TRBJ1-2; D not certain. The germline V and J ends were trimmed by 2 bases and 0 bases, with 7 bases remaining between them. The V gene's germline CDR1 is MDHEN and CDR2 SYDVKM. The CDR3 is 14 amino acids.